The 10 T cell receptor beta chains given below trace back to one sample, sequenced in a study of blood T cell repertoires in COVID-19. The data were produced by immunoSEQ multiplex PCR, yet TCRdb's version contains in-frame clones alone and is incomplete. Among 130,000 to 150,000 clones, around 82% were seen once, and the ten largest hold 10% to 15%. Sequences were obtained from peripheral blood. The source is a man between 60 and 75 years old with active or convalescent COVID-19.

The chain recombines TRBV7-6 with TRBJ2-1; TRBD1 agrees at 9 bases. The CDR3 loop spans 12 amino acids. Per germline, CDR1 SGHVS and CDR2 FNYEAQ. V shed 11 bases, J shed 6 bases, and the junction held 5 bases outside the gene matches. The CDR3 spells CAGGTGTNEQFF. The CDR3 DNA sequence: TGTGCCGGGGGGACAGGGACCAATGAGCAGTTCTTC.

This chain uses TRBV7-2 with TRBJ2-3; maybe TRBD1 (5 bases). V was shortened by 6 bases and J by 5 bases, with 21 bases between the two germline ends. This CDR3 is 16 amino acids long. Per germline, CDR1 SGHTA and CDR2 FQGNSA. The CDR3 reads CASRSPGLGAGDTQYF. The CDR3 nucleotides read TGTGCCAGCAGGTCCCCAGGGTTAGGGGCAGGAGATACGCAGTATTTT.

This clone was seen a single time. The chain couples TRBV2 to TRBJ1-4; possible D gene TRBD1, 6 bases. CDR1 SNHLY and CDR2 FYNNEI come from the germline V gene. The CDR3 spans 16 residues. Trimming pared 6 bases from V and 7 bases from J, leaving 21 bases between. CDR3 sequence reads: CASSALSGGRGEKLFF. Written as DNA, the CDR3 is TGTGCCAGCAGCGCCCTCTCGGGGGGGCGGGGTGAAAAACTGTTTTTT.

In this sample, this clone turned up a few times. The CDR3 sequence is CASSEKSLKLAKNIQYF. DNA of the CDR3: TGCGCCAGCAGTGAGAAGTCACTCAAGCTAGCCAAAAACATTCAGTACTTC. The V and J genes are TRBV10-1 and TRBJ2-4; no firm D call. The length of the CDR3 is 17 residues. CDR1 WNHNN and CDR2 SYGVQD come from the germline V gene (reference sequence). V lost 2 bases to trimming and J lost 0 bases, with 14 bases between them.

This chain uses TRBV7-2 with TRBJ1-5; D is uncertain. V lost 0 bases, J lost 5 bases, and 5 bases lay in between. Germline assignment: CDR1 SGHTA and CDR2 FQGNSA. The CDR3 has 13 residues. The CDR3 bases are TGTGCCAGCAGCTTAGCCGAGCATCAGCCCCAGCATTTT. This translates into CASSLAEHQPQHF.

This clone was detected only once. V gene TRBV5-5 combines with J gene TRBJ1-2, with TRBD1 identical over 8 bases. This CDR3 is built from 16 residues. Germline V gives CDR1 SGHKS, CDR2 YYEKEE (reference sequence). Trimming at V came to 1 base and at J to 7 bases, leaving 12 bases not matched to a gene. CDR3 DNA: TGTGCCAGCAGCTTGTATTTAGGACAGGGAGACAGTGGCTACACCTTC. Translation gives CASSLYLGQGDSGYTF.

The CDR3 nucleotides are TGCGCCAGCAGCCCCGAAAGGGGGACCCACGAGCAGTACTTC. This codes for CASSPERGTHEQYF. V gene TRBV4-3 combines with J gene TRBJ2-7, with D perhaps TRBD1 (6 bases). Trimming pared 4 bases from V and 5 bases from J, leaving 15 bases between. Germline loops: CDR1 LGHNA, CDR2 YSLEER. This CDR3 comprises 14 residues.

This clone came up once. This chain links TRBV5-6 with TRBJ2-5; TRBD2 matches 12 bases. The V gene's germline CDR1 is SGHDT and CDR2 YYEEEE. This CDR3 comprises 17 residues. J was trimmed by 5 bases and V by 1 base; bases with no gene match: 9. CDR3: CASSLKLAGGPTETQYF. Here the CDR3 DNA reads TGTGCCAGCAGCTTGAAGCTAGCGGGAGGGCCGACTGAGACCCAGTACTTC.

The gene calls are TRBV18 and TRBJ1-6; D not resolved. The CDR3 runs 14 residues. Germline CDR1 KGHSH, CDR2 LQKENI. Trimming stripped 3 bases from V and 5 bases from J, with 8 bases between. The chain's CDR3 is CASSPDGDNSPLHF. Written as DNA, the CDR3 is TGTGCCAGCTCACCCGACGGGGATAATTCACCCCTCCACTTT.

The V gene is TRBV28, the J gene TRBJ1-1, with D uncertain. This CDR3 has 14 residues. V was pared by 8 bases and J by 1 base, with 14 bases between. Germline-derived CDR1 and CDR2 are MDHEN and SYDVKM. CDR3 protein: CASLEPPGNTEAFF. CDR3 bases: TGTGCCAGCCTCGAGCCTCCGGGGAACACTGAAGCTTTCTTT.